Shown below are 21 T cell receptor beta chains from a single sample sequenced in a study of graft-versus-host responses after intestinal transplantation. TCRdb's table, derived via immunoSEQ multiplex PCR, lists solely in-frame clones and lacks some. The table records over 100,000 clones, about 92% of them present only once. The antigens of these receptors remain unknown. The specimen comprised unstimulated CD8+ T cells sorted from spleen or lymph node cells, sampled before transplant. The receptors shown here come from a human donor who was the organ donor for an intestinal transplant.

This rearrangement joins TRBV30 to TRBJ2-2, with TRBD1 identical over 8 bases. Germline CDR1 GTSNPN, CDR2 SVGIG (reference sequence). With V trimmed by 3 bases and J by 0 bases, 6 bases remained unmatched. The CDR3 loop spans 16 amino acids. CDR3 residues: CAWRFQGATNTGELFF. The CDR3 DNA sequence: TGTGCCTGGAGATTCCAGGGGGCTACGAACACCGGGGAGCTGTTTTTT.

V gene TRBV10-2 combines with J gene TRBJ2-5; no firm D call. The CDR3 runs to 13 residues. The V end was cut by 3 bases, the J end by 0 bases, with 5 bases between. Germline CDR1 is WSHSY and CDR2 is SAAADI. In nucleotides, the CDR3 is TGCGCCAGCAGTGACAGGTACCAAGAGACCCAGTACTTC. Protein product: CASSDRYQETQYF.

The table lists this clone with a few counts. V gene TRBV6-1 combines with J gene TRBJ2-5, with D possibly being TRBD2 (5 bases). V gave up 1 base and J gave up 1 base, with 10 bases separating them. Per germline, CDR1 MNHNS and CDR2 SASEGT. This CDR3 is 15 amino acids long. The CDR3: CASSEGGVGQETQYF. DNA for the CDR3: TGTGCCAGCAGTGAAGGGGGAGTGGGCCAAGAGACCCAGTACTTC.

The gene calls are TRBV10-3 and TRBJ2-2; either TRBD1 or TRBD2 may fit D (6 bases each). CDR1 and CDR2 from the germline V gene are ENHRY and SYGVKD. V was trimmed by 7 bases and J by 2 bases, leaving 20 bases between them. The CDR3 has 17 residues. CDR3 coding DNA: TGTGCCATCACCAGATCGGGGGCGACAGGAAACACCGGGGAGCTGTTTTTT. Translating it yields CAITRSGATGNTGELFF.

V gene TRBV6-5 combines with J gene TRBJ2-7; D call uncertain. Deletions cut 5 bases from V and 6 bases from J, with 11 bases between. This CDR3 has 12 amino acids. CDR1 is MNHEY and CDR2 is SVGAGI in the germline V gene. The CDR3 loop is CASSEFSLEQYF. In DNA form, the CDR3 reads TGTGCCAGCAGTGAATTCTCGCTCGAGCAGTACTTC.

This chain uses TRBV11-2 with TRBJ2-7; 7 bases match TRBD2. The CDR3 has 15 amino acids. The junction had 11 bases not matched to a gene; V was cut back by 5 bases and J by 4 bases. CDR1 SGHAT and CDR2 FQNNGV come from the germline V gene. CDR3: CASSDFSGVIYEQYF. The CDR3 DNA sequence: TGTGCCAGCAGCGACTTCAGCGGGGTAATTTACGAGCAGTACTTC.

The rearrangement uses TRBV27 and TRBJ2-3; perhaps TRBD1 as D (6 bases). CDR1 is MNHEY and CDR2 is SMNVEV in the germline V gene (reference sequence). Trimming left V 2 bases short and J 5 bases short, with 8 bases between. The CDR3 runs to 13 residues. The CDR3 DNA is TGTGCCAGCAGTTTACCAGGGGTAGATACGCAGTATTTT. It specifies CASSLPGVDTQYF.

The CDR3 here is CASSQDPRRTGARNTEAFF. The CDR3 region has the DNA TGTGCCAGCAGCCAAGACCCCCGTAGGACAGGGGCCAGAAACACTGAAGCTTTCTTT. The V call is TRBV14, the J call TRBJ1-1; the match to TRBD1 covers 9 bases. V was clipped by 0 bases and J by 2 bases; unmatched bases: 13. The CDR3 is 19 residues long. Germline V gene lookup returns CDR1 SGHDN and CDR2 FVKESK.

This clone has a handful of counts. The J gene is TRBJ2-1, the V gene TRBV6-1, with a tentative D call TRBD1 (5 bases). Germline-derived CDR1 and CDR2 are MNHNS and SASEGT. The CDR3 extends over 13 amino acids. V lost 7 bases, J lost 7 bases, and 14 bases lay in between. In nucleotides, the CDR3 is TGTGCCAGCATCGGCAGGGTTGAGAATGAGCAGTTCTTC. Protein product: CASIGRVENEQFF.

The gene calls are TRBV14 and TRBJ2-6, with TRBD1 matching 9 bases. Germline V gene data show CDR1 as SGHDN and CDR2 as FVKESK. The CDR3 runs 18 residues. With 4 bases clipped from V and 0 bases from J, the junction kept 7 bases outside the gene matches. The CDR3 DNA reads as TGTGCCAGCAGCCGTAGGGACAGGGTATTCTCTGGGGCCAACGTCCTGACTTTC. As protein: CASSRRDRVFSGANVLTF.

This chain links TRBV5-1 with TRBJ2-5; 9 nucleotides match TRBD2. In germline, CDR1 is SGHRS, CDR2 YFSETQ. Trimming took 1 base from V and 7 from J; bases not matched to a gene: 8. The CDR3 length is 15 residues. The CDR3: CASSLWLAGRGTQYF. As DNA, the CDR3 is TGCGCCAGCAGCTTGTGGCTAGCGGGACGGGGGACCCAGTACTTC.

The J gene is TRBJ2-7, the V gene TRBV9; no definite D call. CDR3 length equals 14 residues. Germline V CDR1 and CDR2: SGDLS, YYNGEE. V gave up 4 bases and J gave up 6 bases, with 17 bases separating them. CDR3 coding DNA: TGTGCCAGCAGCCCTTCCCCCAAGGGCCCCGAGCAGTACTTC. Translating gives CASSPSPKGPEQYF.

This chain uses TRBV10-2 with TRBJ2-3; D remains ambiguous. The germline CDR1 and CDR2 sequences are WSHSY and SAAADI. V lost 6 bases to trimming and J lost 3 bases, with 10 bases between them. CDR3 length: 13 residues. CDR3: CASRGRGTDTQYF. For the CDR3, the DNA is TGCGCCAGCAGGGGCCGCGGAACAGATACGCAGTATTTT.

The rearrangement uses TRBV11-2 and TRBJ2-3; 10 bases match TRBD2. The J segment lost 2 bases and the V segment lost 5 bases, leaving 10 bases of the junction unmatched. Germline V gene data show CDR1 as SGHAT and CDR2 as FQNNGV. This CDR3 has 17 residues. CDR3 nucleotides: TGTGCCAGCAGCCCAATAGGGACTAGCGTTTTCACAGATACGCAGTATTTT. Its translation: CASSPIGTSVFTDTQYF.

The chain links TRBV14 to TRBJ1-4; TRBD1 agrees at 7 bases. Unmatched junction bases numbered 5, after V lost 2 bases and J lost 5 bases. Germline CDR1 reads SGHDN; CDR2 reads FVKESK. The CDR3 length is 15 residues. CDR3 sequence (DNA): TGTGCCAGCAGCCAATTGGGACAGTCAAATGAAAAACTGTTTTTT. Translation gives CASSQLGQSNEKLFF.

J is TRBJ2-5 and V is TRBV28; TRBD2 matches 9 bases. The CDR3 loop spans 16 amino acids. V lost 7 bases and J lost 1; bases outside the gene matches: 10. The germline CDR1 and CDR2 sequences are MDHEN and SYDVKM. The CDR3 spells CASTMSGGRPQETQYF. DNA for the CDR3: TGTGCCAGCACTATGAGCGGGGGGCGCCCCCAAGAGACCCAGTACTTC.

This clone was recorded once. The genes are TRBV29-1 and TRBJ2-3; the D gene is possibly TRBD1 (5 bases). V was cut by 4 bases and J by 3 bases, with 11 bases left in between. The CDR3 contains 13 residues. The germline V gene encodes CDR1 SQVTM and CDR2 ANQGSEA. CDR3 nucleotide sequence: TGCAGCGTTGTCAGGGATATGACAGATACGCAGTATTTT. This sequence encodes CSVVRDMTDTQYF.

The chain employs TRBV4-1 and TRBJ1-2, with unresolved D. CDR1 and CDR2 (germline): MGHRA, YSYEKL. This CDR3 region has 14 residues. The V gene lost 6 bases and the J gene lost 1 base, with 12 bases spanning the gap. The DNA for the CDR3 is TGCGCCAGCAGTCCCCTGAAAGATAACTATGGCTACACCTTC. Amino acids: CASSPLKDNYGYTF.

The chain employs TRBV5-4 and TRBJ2-5, with 8 bases fitting TRBD2. This CDR3 has 16 amino acids. After removal of 4 bases from V and 1 base from J, the junction contained 9 bases not matched to a gene. The germline gives CDR1 SGHNT, CDR2 YYREEE (reference sequence). CDR3 in amino acids: CASSPNLAGSQETQYF. In nucleotides, the CDR3 is TGTGCCAGCAGCCCAAACTTAGCGGGAAGCCAAGAGACCCAGTACTTC. Using reference TRBV5-4 and TRBJ2-5 for the parts outside the CDR3, the full variable domain is ETGVTQSPTHLIKTRGQQVTLRCSSQSGHNTVSWYQQALGQGPQFIFQYYREEENGRGNFPPRFSGLQFPNYSSELNVNALELDDSALYLCASSPNLAGSQETQYFGPGTRLLVL.

The V and J genes are TRBV5-7 and TRBJ2-7; D is uncertain. TRBV5-7 is recorded as an ORF, its role being uncertain. CDR3 size: 14 residues. Trimming took 4 bases from V and 0 from J, leaving 11 bases between them. CDR3 coding DNA: TGTGCCAGCAGCCCTAGGAAATTCTCCTACGAGCAGTACTTC. Translated, it gives CASSPRKFSYEQYF.

The V gene is TRBV4-1, the J gene TRBJ2-1, with no clear D. Germline-derived CDR1 and CDR2 are MGHRA and YSYEKL. CDR3 length: 15 residues. V was trimmed by 0 bases and J by 5 bases, leaving 11 bases between them. CDR3 sequence reads: CASSQDLGSHNEQFF. The CDR3 bases are TGCGCCAGCAGCCAAGATCTTGGCAGTCACAATGAGCAGTTCTTC.